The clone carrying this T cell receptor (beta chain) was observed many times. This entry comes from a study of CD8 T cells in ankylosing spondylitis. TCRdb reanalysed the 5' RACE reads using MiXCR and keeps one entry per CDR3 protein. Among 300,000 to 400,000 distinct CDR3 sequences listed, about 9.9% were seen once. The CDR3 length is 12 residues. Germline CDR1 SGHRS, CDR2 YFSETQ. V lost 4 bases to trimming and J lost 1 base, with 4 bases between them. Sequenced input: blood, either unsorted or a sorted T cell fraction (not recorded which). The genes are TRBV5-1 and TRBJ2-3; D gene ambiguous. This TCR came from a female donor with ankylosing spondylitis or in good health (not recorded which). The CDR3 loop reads CASSPGTDTQYF. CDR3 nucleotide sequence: TGCGCCAGCAGCCCCGGCACAGATACGCAGTATTTT.